These 12 T cell receptor beta chains originate from one sample sequenced in a study of CD8 T cells in ankylosing spondylitis. No antigen has been identified for these receptors. MiXCR, run by TCRdb on the 5' RACE reads, gives a single entry per CDR3 protein. The repertoire consists of hundreds of thousands of distinct CDR3 sequences, with approximately 10% occurring once and the leading ten covering 0.51%. General study findings and limits: Characteristic of ankylosing spondylitis blood, it appeared, was a TCR beta motif comprising several highly homologous variants.

Material for sequencing was blood, either unsorted or a sorted T cell fraction (not recorded which). Source of these receptors: a male donor with ankylosing spondylitis.

This clonotype was seen only a few times. V and J are TRBV28 and TRBJ2-7; D ambiguous. The length of the CDR3 is 12 residues. Looked up from germline, CDR1 is MDHEN and CDR2 is SYDVKM. V was pared by 7 bases and J by 0 bases, with 7 bases between. This CDR3 is CASKGFSYEQYF. The CDR3 DNA reads TGTGCCAGCAAGGGATTCTCCTACGAGCAGTACTTC.

The sample holds a few counts of this clonotype. CDR3 loop: CSVGRYTQAGGNSPLHF. In nucleotides, the CDR3 is TGCAGTGTGGGACGCTATACTCAAGCTGGCGGTAATTCACCCCTCCACTTT. The chain employs TRBV20-1 and TRBJ1-6, with D possibly being TRBD1 (5 bases). Germline CDR1 is DFQATT and CDR2 is SNEGSKA (reference sequence). The CDR3 extends over 17 amino acids. Deletions cut 7 bases from V and 6 bases from J, with 25 bases between.

V usage is TRBV10-3 and J usage is TRBJ1-5; D remains ambiguous. This CDR3 comprises 15 residues. Germline V CDR1 and CDR2: ENHRY, SYGVKD. The ends were cut back, 0 bases at V and 0 bases at J, with 6 bases in the middle. The CDR3 DNA is TGTGCCATCAGTGAGTCGAACTTTAGCAATCAGCCCCAGCATTTT. This codes for CAISESNFSNQPQHF.

This clonotype was counted a few times. The rearrangement uses TRBV9 and TRBJ2-1; 8 bases agree with TRBD2. Germline V CDR1 and CDR2: SGDLS, YYNGEE. This CDR3 spans 17 amino acids. The trim removed 4 bases at V and 2 bases at J, leaving 11 bases unmatched. The CDR3 reads CASSKTGTSIAYNEQFF. DNA for the CDR3: TGTGCCAGCAGCAAGACCGGGACTAGTATCGCCTACAATGAGCAGTTCTTC.

This clonotype showed up just a few times. The CDR3 DNA is TGTGCCAGCAGCCCTCGGGACGGCAACTATGGCTACACCTTC. Residues: CASSPRDGNYGYTF. The chain is built from TRBV11-2 and TRBJ1-2, with D maybe TRBD1 (5 bases). Germline CDR1 and CDR2: SGHAT and FQNNGV. V was trimmed by 5 bases and J by 2 bases, leaving 12 bases between them. This CDR3 contains 14 residues.

This clonotype was picked up a small number of times. V is TRBV10-2 and J is TRBJ2-3, with 8 nucleotides matching TRBD2. V lost 6 bases and J lost 4; bases outside the gene matches: 6. This CDR3 is 14 amino acids long. Germline CDR1 and CDR2: WSHSY and SAAADI. CDR3 residues: CASRLAEASDTQYF. As DNA, the CDR3 is TGCGCCAGCAGACTAGCGGAAGCTTCAGATACGCAGTATTTT.

The sample holds many counts of this clonotype. This chain joins TRBV6-1 and TRBJ1-1, with 7 bases aligning to TRBD1. Unmatched junction bases numbered 9, after V lost 5 bases and J lost 0 bases. This CDR3 is built from 16 residues. CDR1 is MNHNS and CDR2 is SASEGT in the germline V gene. The CDR3 DNA reads as TGTGCCAGCAGTCGGGACAGACCTTCCCTGAACACTGAAGCTTTCTTT. The encoded protein is CASSRDRPSLNTEAFF.

This clonotype was picked up many times. This chain connects TRBV20-1 to TRBJ2-5; TRBD2 matches 11 bases. With V trimmed by 3 bases and J by 1 base, 4 bases remained unmatched. Germline CDR1 and CDR2: DFQATT and SNEGSKA (reference sequence). This CDR3 has 15 amino acids. The CDR3 DNA sequence: TGCAGTGCTAGCCCGACTAGCGGGGCCCAAGAGACCCAGTACTTC. Its protein is CSASPTSGAQETQYF.

The sample holds a few counts of this clonotype. This chain connects TRBV29-1 to TRBJ2-5; D not certain. Germline V gene sequence: CDR1 SQVTM, CDR2 ANQGSEA. Trimming took 6 bases from V and 7 from J, leaving 15 bases between them. The CDR3 contains 12 residues. This CDR3 reads CSVAPDPGTQYF. In DNA, the CDR3 is TGCAGCGTGGCCCCGGACCCGGGGACCCAGTACTTC.

The V and J genes are TRBV12-3 or TRBV12-4 and TRBJ2-5; 8 bases line up with TRBD2. V dropped 7 bases and J dropped 5; count of bases not matched to a gene: 12. This CDR3 has 15 residues. The CDR3 here is CASMSYGGGGETQYF. CDR3 bases: TGTGCCAGCATGTCCTACGGGGGGGGCGGGGAGACCCAGTACTTC.

The CDR3 sequence is CASSTKPWQSFSEAFF. For the CDR3, the DNA is TGTGCCAGCAGCACCAAACCCTGGCAGTCGTTCTCTGAAGCTTTCTTT. This chain connects TRBV7-9 to TRBJ1-1; D unresolved. V lost 5 bases, J lost 6 bases, and 22 bases lay in between. CDR1 SEHNR and CDR2 FQNEAQ come from the germline V gene (reference sequence). The CDR3 length is 16 residues. The complete variable domain, with remaining parts taken from reference TRBV7-9 and TRBJ1-1, reads DTGVSQNPRHKITKRGQNVTFRCDPISEHNRLYWYRQTLGQGPEFLTYFQNEAQLEKSRLLSDRFSAERPKGSFSTLEIQRTEQGDSAMYLCASSTKPWQSFSEAFFGQGTRLTVV.

This clonotype has a handful of counts. This chain joins TRBV20-1 and TRBJ2-5; no firm D call. The CDR3 runs to 12 residues. Trimming removed 6 bases at V and 7 bases at J, with 15 bases between. The germline V gene has CDR1 DFQATT and CDR2 SNEGSKA (reference sequence). The CDR3 region is CSAPPGLRTQYF. CDR3 in DNA: TGCAGTGCCCCCCCCGGGCTTAGGACCCAGTACTTC.